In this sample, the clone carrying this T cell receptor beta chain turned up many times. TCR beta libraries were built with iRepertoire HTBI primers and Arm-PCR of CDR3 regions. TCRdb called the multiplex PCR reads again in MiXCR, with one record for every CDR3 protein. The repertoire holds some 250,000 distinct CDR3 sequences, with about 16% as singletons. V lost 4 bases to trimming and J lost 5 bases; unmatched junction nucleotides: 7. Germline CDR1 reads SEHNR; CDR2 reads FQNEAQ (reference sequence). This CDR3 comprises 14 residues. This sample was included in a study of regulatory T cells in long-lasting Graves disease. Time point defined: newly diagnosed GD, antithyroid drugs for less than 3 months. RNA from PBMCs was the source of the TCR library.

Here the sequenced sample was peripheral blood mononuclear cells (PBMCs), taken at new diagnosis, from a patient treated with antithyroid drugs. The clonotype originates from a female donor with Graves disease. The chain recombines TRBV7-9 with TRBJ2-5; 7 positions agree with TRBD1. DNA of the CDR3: TGTGCCAGCAGCTCACAGGGGCGCGAGGAGACCCAGTACTTC. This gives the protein CASSSQGREETQYF.